These 21 T cell receptor beta chains were all obtained from the same sample, sequenced in a study of blood T cell repertoires in COVID-19. Repertoires were generated with immunoSEQ multiplex PCR, while TCRdb's copy carries only in-frame clones and drops some. The sample lists 250,000 to 350,000 clones; about nine tenths were seen once. The material sequenced was peripheral blood. The receptors were sampled from a man aged 18 to 30 with active or convalescent COVID-19.

V usage is TRBV10-3 and J usage is TRBJ2-1, with 9 nucleotides matching TRBD2. J was trimmed by 5 bases and V by 3 bases; bases with no gene match: 20. The CDR3 extends over 20 amino acids. The germline V gene has CDR1 ENHRY and CDR2 SYGVKD. Here the CDR3 reads CAISDIAGGRASFHHNEQFF. The CDR3 nucleotides are TGTGCCATCAGTGATATCGCCGGCGGGAGGGCCTCATTTCATCACAATGAGCAGTTCTTC.

This clone was seen a single time. This chain joins TRBV27 and TRBJ1-2, with a tentative D call TRBD1 (6 bases). Germline V gene lookup returns CDR1 MNHEY and CDR2 SMNVEV (reference sequence). This CDR3 is built from 16 residues. V was trimmed by 4 bases and J by 6 bases, leaving 21 bases between them. CDR3 coding DNA: TGTGCCAGCAGTTCTCCACAGGGAAGGTACAAGGATGGCTACACCTTC. It encodes CASSSPQGRYKDGYTF.

The gene calls are TRBV11-1 and TRBJ2-3; 12 bases match TRBD2. The CDR3 has 16 amino acids. Germline V lookup: CDR1 SGHAT, CDR2 FQDESV (reference sequence). The V and J ends lost 5 bases and 9 bases, in that order; junction bases with no gene match: 12. This CDR3 reads CASSHGTSGSRGTQYF. CDR3 nucleotide sequence: TGTGCCAGCAGCCACGGGACTAGCGGGTCGCGGGGGACGCAGTATTTT. Full variable domain (missing parts from reference TRBV11-1 and TRBJ2-3): EAEVAQSPRYKITEKSQAVAFWCDPISGHATLYWYRQILGQGPELLVQFQDESVVDDSQLPKDRFSAERLKGVDSTLKIQPAELGDSAMYLCASSHGTSGSRGTQYFGPGTRLTVL.

The chain has TRBV15 and TRBJ1-3; D gene ambiguous. Germline CDR1 LNHNV, CDR2 YYDKDF (reference sequence). This CDR3 is 15 amino acids long. Trimming shortened V by 8 bases and J by 0 bases, and 14 bases separated the two germline ends. CDR3 in amino acids: CATGKDTSSGNTIYF. For the CDR3, the DNA is TGTGCCACCGGCAAAGACACGAGCTCTGGAAACACCATATATTTT.

J is TRBJ1-4 and V is TRBV15, with no clear D. V lost 1 base and J lost 7, with 13 bases in between. The germline CDR1 and CDR2 sequences are LNHNV and YYDKDF (reference sequence). This CDR3 has 15 residues. Here the CDR3 DNA reads TGTGCCACCAGCAGAGTAACCGGAGTAGGTGAAAAACTGTTTTTT. This gives the protein CATSRVTGVGEKLFF.

This clone was found once. The chain employs TRBV28 and TRBJ2-4; TRBD1 might be the D (6 bases). V was clipped by 4 bases and J by 6 bases, with 10 bases between them. This CDR3 is 13 amino acids long. Looked up from germline, CDR1 is MDHEN and CDR2 is SYDVKM. CDR3 in amino acids: CASSYRDRNIQYF. CDR3 coding DNA: TGTGCCAGCAGTTACAGGGATAGAAACATTCAGTACTTC.

This clone was detected only once. This rearrangement joins TRBV27 to TRBJ2-1; a possible D gene is TRBD2 (5 bases). From germline, CDR1 is MNHEY and CDR2 SMNVEV (reference sequence). V lost 2 bases to trimming and J lost 5 bases, with 10 bases between them. CDR3 size: 14 residues. CDR3 residues: CASSLRGPDNEQFF. Written as DNA, the CDR3 is TGTGCCAGCAGTTTACGCGGGCCGGACAATGAGCAGTTCTTC.

This clone appeared a single time. The genes are TRBV6-5 and TRBJ1-1; 11 bases are shared with TRBD1. Trimming cost V 6 bases and J 5 bases; bases outside gene matches: 8. Germline V gene data show CDR1 as MNHEY and CDR2 as SVGAGI. The CDR3 spans 15 residues. This chain's CDR3 is CASRADRGPRTEAFF. The CDR3 DNA sequence: TGTGCCAGCAGAGCGGACAGGGGGCCGAGGACTGAAGCTTTCTTT.

The V gene is TRBV28, the J gene TRBJ2-3; 9 bases are a match to TRBD2. This CDR3 region has 16 residues. CDR1 and CDR2 from the germline V gene are MDHEN and SYDVKM. Trimming removed 3 bases from V and 4 bases from J; junction bases left unmatched: 8. In DNA form, the CDR3 reads TGTGCCAGCAGTTTCGGAGCGGGAGGTGGCGCAGATACGCAGTATTTT. Translation: CASSFGAGGGADTQYF.

The genes are TRBV7-6 and TRBJ2-3; TRBD2 matches at 7 bases. The germline V gene has CDR1 SGHVS and CDR2 FNYEAQ. This CDR3 has 16 amino acids. Trimming removed 5 bases from V and 1 base from J; junction bases left unmatched: 9. The CDR3, as DNA: TGTGCCAGCAGCCAGAGGAGCGGGGCCCGCACAGATACGCAGTATTTT. Amino acid sequence: CASSQRSGARTDTQYF.

V gene TRBV7-3 combines with J gene TRBJ2-6; the match to TRBD1 covers 8 bases. The germline CDR1 and CDR2 sequences are SGHTA and FQGTGA. This CDR3 has 16 residues. Unmatched junction bases numbered 1, after V lost 2 bases and J lost 1 base. In DNA, the CDR3 is TGTGCCAGCAGCTTACGACAGGGGTCTGGGGCCAACGTCCTGACTTTC. The encoded protein is CASSLRQGSGANVLTF.

The chain carries TRBV24-1 and TRBJ2-1; 7 positions agree with TRBD1. The CDR3 runs to 15 residues. Trimming removed 3 bases from V and 4 bases from J; junction bases left unmatched: 5. Looked up from germline, CDR1 is KGHDR and CDR2 is SFDVKD. In nucleotides, the CDR3 is TGTGCCACCAGTGATCCGGGACAGATATACAATGAGCAGTTCTTC. Residues: CATSDPGQIYNEQFF.

V and J are TRBV5-1 and TRBJ1-3; weak D call: TRBD1 (5 bases). The CDR3 has 13 amino acids. The V and J ends lost 3 bases and 5 bases respectively, with 9 bases between them. The V gene's germline CDR1 is SGHRS and CDR2 YFSETQ. CDR3 protein: CASSSQGRNTIYF. CDR3 coding DNA: TGCGCCAGCAGCTCGCAGGGCAGAAACACCATATATTTT.

The J gene is TRBJ2-1, the V gene TRBV9; perhaps TRBD2 as D (6 bases). Trimming pared 3 bases from V and 0 bases from J, leaving 13 bases between. There are 16 residues in the CDR3. Germline V gene sequence: CDR1 SGDLS, CDR2 YYNGEE. This CDR3 reads CASSGSGLSSYNEQFF. The CDR3 coding sequence is TGTGCCAGCAGCGGAAGCGGGTTGAGCTCCTACAATGAGCAGTTCTTC.

The V gene is TRBV6-5, the J gene TRBJ2-7; the match to TRBD1 covers 8 bases. V lost 6 bases to trimming and J lost 4 bases; unmatched junction nucleotides: 11. The CDR3 is 15 amino acids. Germline V lookup: CDR1 MNHEY, CDR2 SVGAGI. The CDR3 DNA follows: TGTGCCAGCAGGCCGCAGGGGGCACCTTATTACGAGCAGTACTTC. It is translated as CASRPQGAPYYEQYF.

V gene TRBV6-6 combines with J gene TRBJ2-3, with 8 bases aligning to TRBD2. The junction had 3 bases not matched to a gene; V was cut back by 7 bases and J by 0 bases. The CDR3 consists of 14 residues. The germline V gene has CDR1 MNHNY and CDR2 SVGAGI (reference sequence). Here the CDR3 reads CASIRGGSTDTQYF. Here the CDR3 DNA reads TGTGCCAGCATACGGGGGGGTAGCACAGATACGCAGTATTTT.

This rearrangement joins TRBV6-2 or TRBV6-3 to TRBJ1-2; D not certain. Per the germline V gene, CDR1 is MNHEY and CDR2 is SVGEGT. V was trimmed by 6 bases and J by 8 bases, leaving 10 bases between them. CDR3 size: 11 residues. The CDR3 DNA sequence: TGTGCCAGCAGCCTGGGAGGAGGCTACACCTTC. Encoded protein: CASSLGGGYTF.

CDR3 sequence (DNA): TGTGCCAGCAGAAACGGACAAGATTATAATGAAAAACTGTTTTTT. Its translation: CASRNGQDYNEKLFF. V is TRBV28 and J is TRBJ1-4, with D maybe TRBD1 (5 bases). The CDR3 spans 15 residues. In germline, CDR1 is MDHEN, CDR2 SYDVKM. Trimming took 6 bases from V and 4 from J, leaving 15 bases between them.

The chain is built from TRBV6-5 and TRBJ1-2, with D possibly being TRBD1 (6 bases). The germline V and J ends were trimmed by 4 bases and 4 bases, with 13 bases remaining between them. The length of the CDR3 is 14 residues. The V gene's germline CDR1 is MNHEY and CDR2 SVGAGI. Here the CDR3 DNA reads TGTGCCAGCAGTTCCGACAGGCCCCTCTATGGCTACACCTTC. Protein: CASSSDRPLYGYTF.

The chain links TRBV10-1 to TRBJ1-5, with a weak D call TRBD1 (6 bases). The V gene lost 2 bases and the J gene lost 8 bases, with 16 bases spanning the gap. The CDR3 contains 15 residues. Per the germline V gene, CDR1 is WNHNN and CDR2 is SYGVQD (reference sequence). The CDR3 DNA is TGCGCCAGCAGTGAGCCCCAGGGGAACATGGAGCCCCAGCATTTT. This translates into CASSEPQGNMEPQHF.

This clone was found once. CDR3 sequence (DNA): TGCGCCAGCAGCTTGGCCGCCACTAGATTTGACAATGAGCAGTTCTTC. Translated: CASSLAATRFDNEQFF. V usage is TRBV5-1 and J usage is TRBJ2-1; a possible D gene is TRBD2 (5 bases). The germline CDR1 and CDR2 sequences are SGHRS and YFSETQ. Trimming left V 0 bases short and J 5 bases short, with 15 bases between. The CDR3 contains 16 residues.